This T cell receptor beta chain was sequenced for a study of cytomegalovirus exposure and HLA in healthy donors. Researchers ran the PCR with 60 Vbeta and 13 Jbeta primers. Clones were sequenced by immunoSEQ multiplex PCR, and TCRdb holds only the in-frame ones, with some missing. The profile shows 120,000 to 150,000 clones, around 80% of them singletons. Germline-derived CDR1 and CDR2 are ENHRY and SYGVKD. The CDR3 has 16 amino acids. Trimming cost V 2 bases and J 7 bases; bases outside gene matches: 8. Study-wide findings and caveats: An apparent linkage of common viral pathogens to several of the most significant clusters emerged in a later analysis. It was reported that TCR beta sequences correctly inferred the HLA-A and HLA-B alleles for most subjects.

Points on this clone: Its specificity is unknown.

This sequence joins TRBV10-3 and TRBJ2-7; 13 bases map to TRBD2. The sample comprised PBMCs. This sequence was found in a man aged 40-55 years in good health and CMV-seropositive. CDR3 DNA: TGTGCCATCAGTGAGCCTCGACTAGCGGGAGGTCGGGAGCAGTACTTC. The encoded protein is CAISEPRLAGGREQYF.